Listed below are T cell receptor beta chains from one sample, sequenced in a study of OX40 agonist ivuxolimab in advanced cancers. Assay used: immunoSEQ multiplex PCR; TCRdb lists only in-frame clones, some missing. The table records tens of thousands of clones, approximately 86% of them present only once. The input for sequencing was CD4+ or CD8+ T cells sorted from blood, taken in a trial of the OX40 agonist ivuxolimab. Receptors originate from an adult with an advanced solid tumor such as melanoma, head and neck, liver or kidney cancer. Each CDR3 is given with its conserved first and last residue. The order of the fields is J gene, D gene, V gene, clone size, CDR3 DNA, CDR3 protein. The D gene is left open where the match is weak. Rows may omit the clone size; those that give it use once, few, many or a size class.

>TRBJ1-5|NA|TRBV2|NA
TGTGCCAGCAGTGATCCCCTGGCACGAGATAGCAATCAGCCCCAGCATTTT
CASSDPLARDSNQPQHF
>TRBJ1-2|NA|TRBV5-4|NA
TGTGCCAGCAGCTCAGACGGGATAAGCGGGGACGGCTACACCTTC
CASSSDGISGDGYTF
>TRBJ1-1|NA|TRBV13|NA
TGTGCCAGCAGCTTAGGTCCCGAAGCTTTCTTT
CASSLGPEAFF
>TRBJ1-1|NA|TRBV19|few
TGTGCCAGTAGTATTGGCACTGAAGCTTTCTTT
CASSIGTEAFF
>TRBJ1-1|NA|TRBV11-3|NA
TGTGCCAGCAGCTTAGGGGGATTAATCACTGAAGCTTTCTTT
CASSLGGLITEAFF
>TRBJ1-1|TRBD1|TRBV27|NA
TGTGCCAGCAGTTTATCGCAGGGGGCGAACACTGAAGCTTTCTTT
CASSLSQGANTEAFF
>TRBJ2-3|TRBD1|TRBV7-9|NA
TGTGCCAGCATTCGGACAGGGATAACAGATACGCAGTATTTT
CASIRTGITDTQYF
>TRBJ2-5|TRBD1|TRBV7-8|once
TGTGCCAGCGAGGGGGCGGTGATTGAGACCCAGTACTTC
CASEGAVIETQYF
>TRBJ2-7|NA|TRBV28|NA
TGTGCCAGCAGGCCCCAACAGTCACGCTACGAGCAGTACTTC
CASRPQQSRYEQYF
>TRBJ2-6|NA|TRBV5-5|NA
TGTGCCAGCATTCGGAGTGTCTCGCACAAGTCGGGCCAACGTCCTGACTTT
CASIRSVSHKSGQRPDF
>TRBJ2-5|NA|TRBV6-5|NA
TGTGCCAGCAGTTCTTGGGGGGCGCGGGAGACCCAGTACTTC
CASSSWGARETQYF
>TRBJ2-6|NA|TRBV5-4|NA
TGTGCCAGCAGCTTGGCCGGGGCAGGGGCCAACGTCCTGACTTTC
CASSLAGAGANVLTF
>TRBJ1-2|NA|TRBV7-9|once
TGTGCCAGCAGCTTAGACGGGCCCGATGGCTACACCTTC
CASSLDGPDGYTF
>TRBJ2-4|NA|TRBV19|once
TGTGCCAGTAGTATACCCATCGAGGGGGCCAAAAACATTCAGTACTTC
CASSIPIEGAKNIQYF
>TRBJ2-1|NA|TRBV9|NA
TGTGCCAGCAGCCCTAGTGGGGGGGCTAGTAACAATGAGCAGTTCTTC
CASSPSGGASNNEQFF
>TRBJ1-1|NA|TRBV6-6|NA
TGTGCCAGCAGTTACAGCGACACTGAAGCTTTCTTT
CASSYSDTEAFF
>TRBJ1-2|NA|TRBV6-4|NA
TGTGCCAGCAGTGAGGGACCCACGAGGGGCTATGGCTACACCTTC
CASSEGPTRGYGYTF
>TRBJ2-6|NA|TRBV27|NA
TGTGCCAGCAGTTTATCCGGCGGACAGTTTTTCTCTGGGGCCAACGTCCTGACTTTC
CASSLSGGQFFSGANVLTF
>TRBJ1-1|NA|TRBV27|NA
TGTGCCAGCAGTTTTGCAGGCCAGACTGAAGCTTTCTTT
CASSFAGQTEAFF
>TRBJ1-2|NA|TRBV7-3|NA
TGTGCCAGCAGCTTAGGGGGGGACGAGAACTATGGCTACACCTTC
CASSLGGDENYGYTF
>TRBJ1-2|NA|TRBV19|NA
TGTGCCAGTAGTATTCCCGTGAACCAGAATGGCTACACCTTC
CASSIPVNQNGYTF
>TRBJ2-1|NA|TRBV5-1|NA
TGCGCCAGCCACGCCAGGGGGGGTGAGCAGTTCTTC
CASHARGGEQFF
>TRBJ2-7|TRBD2|TRBV4-1|NA
TGCGCCAGCAGCCGACAAGATACGCTAGCGGGGGCCTACGAGCAGTACTTC
CASSRQDTLAGAYEQYF
>TRBJ1-4|NA|TRBV2|NA
TGTGCCAGCACCCGAGGGGACCGGGGGGGTGAAAAACTGTTTTTT
CASTRGDRGGEKLFF
>TRBJ1-3|NA|TRBV29-1|NA
TGCAGCGTTGAACCCAGATATGGAAACACCATATATTTT
CSVEPRYGNTIYF
>TRBJ1-5|NA|TRBV2|NA
TGTGCCAGCAGTGGACAGCCTTATAGCAATCAGCCCCAGCATTTT
CASSGQPYSNQPQHF
>TRBJ2-7|NA|TRBV5-6|NA
TGTGCCAGCAGCTTGGTGGGGGGTATGACCTACGAGCAGTACTTC
CASSLVGGMTYEQYF
>TRBJ2-7|NA|TRBV9|NA
TGTGCCAGCAGCGACCCTAGTGACTACGAGCAGTACTTC
CASSDPSDYEQYF